This TCR beta chain was observed in a study of blood T cell repertoires in COVID-19. Study summary: The cDNA or gDNA used as material had been derived from T cells, B-cell-depleted T cells, or PBMCs.

The CDR3 has 13 residues. V dropped 8 bases and J dropped 8 bases, with 15 bases sitting between them. Germline values: CDR1 SGHAT, CDR2 FQNNGV. Followed over time, Seattle patients had been enrolled while infection was active. As processed by the authors: The authors estimated nucleated cell counts from reference gene primer amplification. Repertoires were generated with immunoSEQ multiplex PCR, while TCRdb's copy carries only in-frame clones and drops some. V and J calls and clone size are copied from that table; D and trimming were computed from the DNA. The sample contains 300,000 to 400,000 clones, around 89% of which appear only once.

The chain is built from TRBV11-2 and TRBJ1-4; D remains unclear. The sequenced sample consisted of peripheral blood. The clonotype originates from a woman in her thirties with COVID-19, enrolled during active disease. CDR3 residues: CASVAQPGEKLFF. The CDR3 DNA follows: TGTGCCAGCGTGGCACAACCGGGAGAAAAACTGTTTTTT.